Shown below are 15 T cell receptor beta chains from a single sample sequenced in a study of siplizumab effects on memory and regulatory T cells. Generated by immunoSEQ multiplex PCR, the TCRdb table keeps only in-frame clones and is missing some. Here the sample spans about 100,000 clones, more than 90% being singletons. Sequenced material: CD4+ T cells sorted from blood. Receptors were obtained from a human donor in good health.

The chain has TRBV11-2 and TRBJ1-5; the D is unclear. CDR1 SGHAT and CDR2 FQNNGV come from the germline V gene. The CDR3 is 15 residues long. The V gene lost 5 bases and the J gene lost 7 bases, with 18 bases spanning the gap. CDR3 loop: CASSQTFGFGQPQHF. As DNA, the CDR3 is TGTGCCAGCAGCCAGACCTTTGGTTTTGGGCAGCCCCAGCATTTT. Supplemented by reference TRBV11-2 and TRBJ1-5, the full variable domain reads EAGVAQSPRYKIIEKRQSVAFWCNPISGHATLYWYQQILGQGPKLLIQFQNNGVVDDSQLPKDRFSAERLKGVDSTLKIQPAKLEDSAVYLCASSQTFGFGQPQHFGDGTRLSIL.

This clone was recorded only once. The chain recombines TRBV7-9 with TRBJ1-1; a possible D gene is TRBD1 (6 bases). Deletions cut 6 bases from V and 6 bases from J, with 11 bases between. Per the germline V gene, CDR1 is SEHNR and CDR2 is FQNEAQ (reference sequence). The CDR3 is 12 amino acids. CDR3 region: CASRWGLAEAFF. The CDR3 region has the DNA TGTGCCAGCAGGTGGGGGCTCGCTGAAGCTTTCTTT.

This chain connects TRBV5-5 to TRBJ2-7; D may correspond to TRBD1 or TRBD2 (5 bases each). CDR3 length equals 12 residues. The germline V gene encodes CDR1 SGHKS and CDR2 YYEKEE (reference sequence). V shed 7 bases and J shed 3 bases, with 11 bases lying between them. Here the CDR3 DNA reads TGTGCCAGCGGCGATGGGGGCTACGAGCAGTACTTC. Translated: CASGDGGYEQYF.

The rearrangement joins TRBV10-2 to TRBJ1-2, with D possibly TRBD1 on 5 matching bases. CDR1 and CDR2 (germline): WSHSY, SAAADI. CDR3 length equals 12 residues. Trimming took off 5 bases at V and 4 bases at J, with 8 bases between the two ends. The CDR3 region is CASSRQGYGYTF. Written as DNA, the CDR3 is TGCGCCAGCAGTCGCCAGGGCTATGGCTACACCTTC.

This rearrangement joins TRBV10-3 to TRBJ2-2; D unresolved. The CDR3 contains 13 residues. Per the germline V gene, CDR1 is ENHRY and CDR2 is SYGVKD. The V end was cut by 4 bases, the J end by 2 bases, with 5 bases between. The CDR3 here is CAISGQNTGELFF. The CDR3, as DNA: TGTGCCATCAGTGGACAAAACACCGGGGAGCTGTTTTTT.

CDR3 DNA sequence: TGCAGCGTAATTAGACAGGGTGGAAGCTCCTACAATGAGCAGTTCTTC. This sequence encodes CSVIRQGGSSYNEQFF. This chain joins TRBV29-1 and TRBJ2-1; 7 bases line up with TRBD1. This CDR3 spans 16 amino acids. V was clipped by 6 bases and J by 0 bases; unmatched bases: 11. CDR1 and CDR2 (germline): SQVTM, ANQGSEA.

The chain has TRBV5-1 and TRBJ2-3; 8 nucleotides agree with TRBD1. V lost 0 bases to trimming and J lost 1 base; unmatched junction nucleotides: 10. CDR1 is SGHRS and CDR2 is YFSETQ in the germline V gene. The CDR3 runs to 18 residues. CDR3 in DNA: TGCGCCAGCAGCTTGGCCGACCAGGGGGCCGTGGGCACAGATACGCAGTATTTT. As protein: CASSLADQGAVGTDTQYF.

To note about this clone: One junction end does not reproduce the germline sequence, and a read error may be involved. In DNA, the CDR3 is TGTGCCAGTAGCCTGGACCACCAGTACGGGCAGTACTTC. The encoded protein is CASSLDHQYGQYF. V usage is TRBV19 and J usage is TRBJ2-7, with D uncertain. CDR1 LNHDA and CDR2 SQIVND come from the germline V gene (reference sequence). There are 13 residues in the CDR3.

The chain has TRBV5-1 and TRBJ1-6; maybe TRBD1 (5 bases). V lost 4 bases and J 0 bases, leaving 14 bases between the germline ends. The length of the CDR3 is 17 residues. Germline V lookup: CDR1 SGHRS, CDR2 YFSETQ. The DNA for the CDR3 is TGCGCCAGCAGCGAGGGGACGGCAAGCTCCTATAATTCACCCCTCCACTTT. This sequence encodes CASSEGTASSYNSPLHF.

Written as DNA, the CDR3 is TGCGCCAGCAGCTTGGAACTCCTCAGCACAGATACGCAGTATTTT. Amino acids: CASSLELLSTDTQYF. The chain carries TRBV5-1 and TRBJ2-3; the D is unclear. The CDR3 runs 15 residues. V lost 0 bases, J lost 0 bases, and 8 bases lay in between. CDR1 SGHRS and CDR2 YFSETQ come from the germline V gene.

The V gene is TRBV29-1, the J gene TRBJ1-1; tentatively, D is TRBD1 (6 bases). This CDR3 has 13 amino acids. CDR1 is SQVTM and CDR2 is ANQGSEA in the germline V gene. V gave up 8 bases and J gave up 8 bases, with 21 bases separating them. The CDR3, as DNA: TGCAGCCCCCTGGGGACACCGCCAAGGGAAGCTTTCTTT. Residues: CSPLGTPPREAFF.

The rearrangement links TRBV5-1 to TRBJ2-1; D gene unclear. Per germline, CDR1 SGHRS and CDR2 YFSETQ. This CDR3 comprises 13 residues. V lost 0 bases, J lost 7 bases, and 8 bases lay in between. As DNA, the CDR3 is TGCGCCAGCAGCTTGGGGAACCAAAATGAGCAGTTCTTC. Translation: CASSLGNQNEQFF.

V gene TRBV10-3 combines with J gene TRBJ1-2; 10 bases agree with TRBD1. The germline gives CDR1 ENHRY, CDR2 SYGVKD. Trimming cost V 5 bases and J 2 bases; bases outside gene matches: 5. The CDR3 has 15 amino acids. The CDR3: CAISLPGQGNYGYTF. For the CDR3, the DNA is TGTGCCATCAGTCTGCCGGGACAGGGGAACTATGGCTACACCTTC.

The chain couples TRBV5-6 to TRBJ2-5, with 7 bases that match TRBD1. The CDR3 is made up of 17 amino acids. Trimming took 4 bases from V and 1 from J; bases not matched to a gene: 13. Germline CDR1 SGHDT, CDR2 YYEEEE. The CDR3 protein is CASSKEITGAFQETQYF. CDR3 in DNA: TGTGCCAGCAGCAAAGAGATCACAGGGGCGTTCCAAGAGACCCAGTACTTC.

This chain joins TRBV5-5 and TRBJ2-5, with D perhaps matching TRBD2 (7 bases). From germline, CDR1 is SGHKS and CDR2 YYEKEE (reference sequence). The ends were cut back, 4 bases at V and 5 bases at J, with 18 bases in the middle. This CDR3 contains 15 residues. This chain's CDR3 is CASSGGEGVGETQYF. The CDR3 region has the DNA TGTGCCAGCAGCGGAGGGGAGGGGGTCGGGGAGACCCAGTACTTC.